This TCR beta chain is from a study of T cell repertoires in Merkel cell carcinoma (dated by TCRdb to between 2018 and 2020). Study-level background: Patients who had received intralesional immunotherapy or systemic immune checkpoint blockade prior to the biopsy were excluded. Tetramer sorting, cloning and paired TCR sequencing of expanded tumor-infiltrating lymphocytes were first used to define MCPyV-specific clonotypes. Inclusion required a diagnosis of MCPyV-positive Merkel cell carcinoma and successful in vitro expansion of tumor-infiltrating lymphocytes.

Every study subject tested positive for serum antibodies to T-antigen and had biopsy-confirmed Merkel cell carcinoma that was MCPyV-positive. About six adjacent 10-micron frozen tumor sections were used for genomic DNA extraction without cell sorting or culture. Roughly 5 x 5 x 5 mm of tumor biopsy tissue was frozen in optimal cutting temperature compound. Hematoxylin and eosin scout sections confirmed abundant Merkel cell carcinoma and infiltrating cells in the frozen biopsy. On the study overall, not on this receptor specifically: The study did not examine normal tissue biopsies.

Points on this clone: The antigen it binds to is not known. The input lacks base qualities; no much larger clone sits a single base away.

TRB CDR3 sequencing and data processing of tumor genomic DNA were performed with the immunoSEQ assay. This is the immuneACCESS table as TCRdb keeps it, with only in-frame sequences that have V and J called. A part of the clones is gone; compared with another copy, unresolved V genes explain less than half, and the rest is unexplained. This sample lists more than 12,000 clones; roughly 72% were detected once. Roughly 15% of the sample comes from the top ten. The CDR3 sequence holds 15 residues, the cysteine and phenylalanine included. Left in the record is the CDR3 DNA by itself, 45 bases read in frame from the first base. At the junction V is shortened by 8 bases and J by 10 bases; bases outside the gene matches: 13. The germline V gene (reference sequence) specifies MNHEY as CDR1 and SMNVEV as CDR2.

This TCR was sampled from an adult with Merkel cell carcinoma. The chain employs TRBV27 and TRBJ1-5, and 11 bases in between align with TRBD1. The sequencing sample was made of tumor tissue. The CDR3 region: CASWTGGAPREPQHF. The nucleotides read TGTGCCAGCTGGACAGGGGGCGCCCCTCGGGAACCCCAGCATTTT.